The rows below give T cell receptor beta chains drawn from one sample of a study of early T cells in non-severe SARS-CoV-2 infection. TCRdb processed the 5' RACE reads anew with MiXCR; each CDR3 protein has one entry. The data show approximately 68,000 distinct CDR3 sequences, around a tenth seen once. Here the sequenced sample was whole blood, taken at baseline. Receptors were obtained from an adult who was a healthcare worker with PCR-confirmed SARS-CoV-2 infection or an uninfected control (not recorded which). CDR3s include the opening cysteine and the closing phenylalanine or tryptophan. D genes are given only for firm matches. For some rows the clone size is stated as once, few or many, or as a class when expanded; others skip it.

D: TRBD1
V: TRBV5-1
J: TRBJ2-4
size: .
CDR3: CASSTGQGPGERGIQYF
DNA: TGCGCCAGCAGCACTGGACAGGGACCGGGGGAGAGGGGCATTCAGTACTTC

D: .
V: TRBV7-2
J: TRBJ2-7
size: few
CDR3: CASSLGGNPDGLYF
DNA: TGTGCCAGCAGCTTAGGGGGCAACCCCGACGGGCTGTACTTC

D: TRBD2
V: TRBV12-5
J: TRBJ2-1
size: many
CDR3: CASGFRAGGPRNEQFF
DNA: TGTGCTAGTGGTTTTAGAGCGGGGGGCCCAAGGAATGAGCAGTTCTTC

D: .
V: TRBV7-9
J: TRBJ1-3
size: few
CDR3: CASTNLADSGNTIYF
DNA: TGTGCCAGCACCAACTTGGCGGACTCTGGAAACACCATATATTTT

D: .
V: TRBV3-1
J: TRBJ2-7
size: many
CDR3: CASSQEGEVYEQYF
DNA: TGTGCCAGCAGCCAAGAGGGGGAAGTCTACGAGCAGTACTTC

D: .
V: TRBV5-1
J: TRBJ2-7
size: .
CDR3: CASSPGPHYEQYF
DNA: TGCGCCAGCAGCCCCGGGCCCCACTACGAGCAGTACTTC

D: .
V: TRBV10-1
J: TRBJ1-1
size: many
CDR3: CASSAGRGFEAFF
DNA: TGCGCCAGCAGTGCGGGACGGGGTTTTGAGGCTTTCTTT

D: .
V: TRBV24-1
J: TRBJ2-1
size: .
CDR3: CATESSYNEQFF
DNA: TGTGCCACAGAAAGCTCCTACAATGAGCAGTTCTTC

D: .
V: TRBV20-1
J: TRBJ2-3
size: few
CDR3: CSAREPGISTDTQYF
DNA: TGCAGTGCTAGAGAGCCGGGAATCAGCACAGATACGCAGTATTTT

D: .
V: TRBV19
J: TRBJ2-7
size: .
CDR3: CASSIHSGTYEQYF
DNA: TGTGCCAGTAGTATTCACAGCGGTACCTACGAGCAGTACTTC

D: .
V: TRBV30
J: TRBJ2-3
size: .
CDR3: CAWRKESTDTQYF
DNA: TGTGCCTGGCGTAAGGAGAGCACAGATACGCAGTATTTT

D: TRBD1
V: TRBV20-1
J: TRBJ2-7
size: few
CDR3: CSAGSGTGTYYEQYF
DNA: TGCAGTGCTGGCTCCGGGACAGGGACGTACTACGAGCAGTACTTC

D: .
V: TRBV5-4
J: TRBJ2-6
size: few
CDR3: CASSLGVLSGANVLTF
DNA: TGTGCCAGCAGCTTGGGGGTTCTTTCTGGGGCCAACGTCCTGACTTTC

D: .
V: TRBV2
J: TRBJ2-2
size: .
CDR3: CASKEAGELFF
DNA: TGTGCCAGCAAGGAGGCCGGGGAGCTGTTTTTT

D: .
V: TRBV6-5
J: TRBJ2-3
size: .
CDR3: CASSYSGQSTDTQYF
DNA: TGTGCCAGCAGTTACTCGGGGCAAAGCACAGATACGCAGTATTTT

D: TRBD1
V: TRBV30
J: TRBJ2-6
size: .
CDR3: CAWTARTGVSGANVLTF
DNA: TGTGCCTGGACCGCCAGGACAGGGGTCTCTGGGGCCAACGTCCTGACTTTC

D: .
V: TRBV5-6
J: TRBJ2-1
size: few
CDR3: CASMAGYPTFAQFF
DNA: TGTGCCAGCATGGCGGGGTATCCTACTTTCGCGCAGTTCTTC

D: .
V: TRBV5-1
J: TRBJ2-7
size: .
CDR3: CASSTDGGEDEQYF
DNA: TGCGCCAGCAGCACGGACGGGGGAGAAGACGAGCAGTACTTC

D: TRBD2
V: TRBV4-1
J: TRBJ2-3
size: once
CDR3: CASSPRTSGGAGYF
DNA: TGCGCCAGCAGCCCTAGGACTAGCGGGGGGGCAGGGTATTTT

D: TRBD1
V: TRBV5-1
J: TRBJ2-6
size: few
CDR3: CASSLAVQGAPRTGANVLTF
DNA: TGCGCCAGCAGCTTGGCTGTACAGGGGGCGCCCCGGACTGGGGCCAACGTCCTGACTTTC

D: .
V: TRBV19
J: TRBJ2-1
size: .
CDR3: CASSTQPGRGSSYNEQFF
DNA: TGTGCCAGTAGTACCCAGCCGGGACGGGGTAGCTCCTACAATGAGCAGTTCTTC

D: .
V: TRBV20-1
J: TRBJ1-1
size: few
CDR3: CSAKRNGGTEAFF
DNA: TGCAGTGCTAAGAGGAACGGGGGGACTGAAGCTTTCTTT

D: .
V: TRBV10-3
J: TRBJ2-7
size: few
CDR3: CAISEGPPGYEQYF
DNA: TGTGCCATCAGCGAAGGCCCCCCCGGCTACGAGCAGTACTTC

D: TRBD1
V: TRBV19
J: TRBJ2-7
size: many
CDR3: CASSIARSGGYHEQYF
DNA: TGTGCCAGTAGTATAGCCCGATCAGGGGGCTACCACGAGCAGTACTTC

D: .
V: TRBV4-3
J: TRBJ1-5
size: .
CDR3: CASSQDSAGASNQPQHF
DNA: TGCGCCAGCAGCCAAGATTCAGCAGGGGCTAGCAATCAGCCCCAGCATTTT

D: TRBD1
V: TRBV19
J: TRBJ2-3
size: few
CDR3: CASRQGATTDTQYF
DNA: TGTGCCAGTCGACAGGGGGCGACCACAGATACGCAGTATTTT

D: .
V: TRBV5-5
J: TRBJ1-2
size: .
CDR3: CASSLGFGYGYTF
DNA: TGTGCCAGCAGCTTGGGCTTTGGCTATGGCTACACCTTC

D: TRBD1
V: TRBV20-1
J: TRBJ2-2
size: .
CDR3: CSAETGTGNTGELFF
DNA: TGCAGTGCAGAAACCGGGACAGGGAACACCGGGGAGCTGTTTTTT

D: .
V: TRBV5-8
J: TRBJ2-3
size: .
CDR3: CASSRGVRARADTQYF
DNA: TGTGCCAGCAGTCGCGGGGTGAGGGCGAGGGCAGATACGCAGTATTTT

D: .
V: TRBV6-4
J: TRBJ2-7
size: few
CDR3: CASSDGSGREQYF
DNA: TGTGCCAGCAGTGACGGGTCAGGGAGAGAGCAGTACTTC

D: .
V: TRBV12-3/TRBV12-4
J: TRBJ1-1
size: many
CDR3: CASSPTGLNTEAFF
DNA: TGTGCCAGCAGCCCGACAGGACTGAACACTGAAGCTTTCTTT

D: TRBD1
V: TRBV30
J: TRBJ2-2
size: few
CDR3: CAWPGQGNTGELFF
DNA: TGTGCCTGGCCTGGACAGGGCAACACCGGGGAGCTGTTTTTT

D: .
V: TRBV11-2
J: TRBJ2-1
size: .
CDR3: CASSFPQPADLYNEQFF
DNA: TGTGCCAGCAGCTTCCCCCAGCCGGCTGACCTCTACAATGAGCAGTTCTTC

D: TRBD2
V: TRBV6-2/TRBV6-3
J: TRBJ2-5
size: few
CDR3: CATRTSGETQYF
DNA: TGTGCCACCCGGACTAGCGGAGAGACCCAGTACTTC

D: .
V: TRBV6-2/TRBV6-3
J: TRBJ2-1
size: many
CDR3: CASSYSEKEQFF
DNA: TGTGCCAGCAGTTACTCCGAGAAGGAGCAGTTCTTC

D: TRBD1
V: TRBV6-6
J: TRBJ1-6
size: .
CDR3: CASTAGQHNSPLHF
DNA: TGTGCCAGCACCGCGGGACAGCATAATTCACCCCTCCACTTT

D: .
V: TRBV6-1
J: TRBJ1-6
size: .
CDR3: CASSRLNSRSAFNSPLHF
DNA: TGTGCCAGCAGCCGGCTGAATTCCAGGTCAGCTTTTAATTCACCCCTCCACTTT

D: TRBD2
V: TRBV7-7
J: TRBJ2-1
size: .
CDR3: CASSLSSGGHSEQFF
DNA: TGTGCCAGCAGCTTAAGCAGCGGGGGCCATAGTGAGCAGTTCTTC

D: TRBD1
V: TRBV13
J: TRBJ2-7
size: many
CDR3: CASSSRGNGEQYF
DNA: TGTGCCAGCAGCTCCAGGGGGAATGGCGAGCAGTACTTC

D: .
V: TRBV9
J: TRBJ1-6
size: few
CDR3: CASSVGGFVDSPLHF
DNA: TGTGCCAGCAGCGTAGGGGGCTTTGTGGATTCACCCCTCCACTTT

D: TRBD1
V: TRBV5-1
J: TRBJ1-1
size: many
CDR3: CASSVRTGGDEAFF
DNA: TGCGCCAGCAGCGTTCGGACAGGGGGAGATGAAGCTTTCTTT

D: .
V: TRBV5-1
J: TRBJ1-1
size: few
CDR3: CASSPGLRADEAFF
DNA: TGCGCCAGCAGCCCAGGCCTCAGGGCGGATGAAGCTTTCTTT

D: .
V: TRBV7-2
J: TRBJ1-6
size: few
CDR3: CASSLSQGNSPLHF
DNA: TGTGCCAGCAGCTTATCCCAGGGGAACTCACCCCTCCACTTT

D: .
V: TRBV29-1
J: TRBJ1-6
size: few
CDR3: CSGRGPYPNSPLHF
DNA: TGCAGCGGTAGGGGACCTTACCCTAATTCACCCCTCCACTTT

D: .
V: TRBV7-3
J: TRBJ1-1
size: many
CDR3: CASSLGRPGNTEAFF
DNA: TGTGCCAGCAGCTTAGGTAGACCGGGGAACACTGAAGCTTTCTTT

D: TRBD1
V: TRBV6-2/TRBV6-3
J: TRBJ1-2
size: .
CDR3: CASSYGTGYGYGYTF
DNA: TGTGCCAGCAGTTACGGGACAGGGTATGGATATGGCTACACCTTC

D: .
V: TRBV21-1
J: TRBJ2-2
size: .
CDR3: CASPTPEQGLTNTGELFF
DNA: TGTGCCAGCCCCACCCCCGAGCAGGGCCTTACAAACACCGGGGAGCTGTTTTTT

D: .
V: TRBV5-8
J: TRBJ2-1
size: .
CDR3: CASSRTAYNEQFF
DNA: TGTGCCAGCAGTCGGACGGCTTACAATGAGCAGTTCTTC

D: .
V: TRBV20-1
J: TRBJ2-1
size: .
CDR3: CSARPTGTGNNEQFF
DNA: TGCAGTGCTAGACCTACAGGGACGGGAAACAATGAGCAGTTCTTC